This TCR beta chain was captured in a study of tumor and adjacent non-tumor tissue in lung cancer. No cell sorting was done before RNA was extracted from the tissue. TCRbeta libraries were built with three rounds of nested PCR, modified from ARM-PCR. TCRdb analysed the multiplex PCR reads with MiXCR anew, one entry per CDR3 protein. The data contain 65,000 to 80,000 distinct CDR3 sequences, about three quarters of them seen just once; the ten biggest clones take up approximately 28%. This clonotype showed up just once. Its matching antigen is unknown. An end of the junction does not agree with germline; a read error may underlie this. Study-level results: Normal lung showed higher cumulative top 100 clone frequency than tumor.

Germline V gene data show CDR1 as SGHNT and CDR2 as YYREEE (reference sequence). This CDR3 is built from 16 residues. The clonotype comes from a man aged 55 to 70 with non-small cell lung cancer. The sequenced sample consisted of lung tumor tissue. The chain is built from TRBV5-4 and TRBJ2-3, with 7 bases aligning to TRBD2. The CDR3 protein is CANSPVGREPGDTQYF. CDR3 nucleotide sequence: TGTGCCAACAGCCCTGTCGGGCGGGAGCCGGGAGATACGCAGTATTTT.